What follows is one TCR beta chain and its context. The sample belongs to a study of shared T cell receptors in the human thymus. Trimming removed 6 bases from V and 4 bases from J, with 10 bases in between. Germline CDR1 WSHSY, CDR2 SAAADI. The CDR3 is 12 residues long. Profiled with immunoSEQ multiplex PCR; TCRdb holds only in-frame clones, not every one. Of some 640,000 clones in the sample, approximately 89% were seen once. The sample was also reused in another study, on human thymus T cells. That paper notes: Gene usage for V and J segments appeared biased in thymic and blood repertoires. Unrelated individuals had highly overlapping thymic repertoires, as reported in related research.

Sequencing was done on a sample of thymocytes. This sequence joins TRBV10-2 and TRBJ2-7; D is possibly TRBD2 (7 bases). The clonotype comes from a boy under two years old with a congenital heart defect. CDR3 loop: CASRGGPYEQYF. CDR3 DNA: TGCGCCAGCAGGGGGGGGCCTTACGAGCAGTACTTC.